Included here is one T cell receptor (beta chain) sequence, with context. The data belong to a study of OX40 agonist ivuxolimab in advanced cancers. The germline V gene encodes CDR1 MNHEY and CDR2 SVGAGI. This CDR3 is built from 15 residues. Trimming shortened V by 0 bases and J by 3 bases, and 11 bases separated the two germline ends. Sequenced by immunoSEQ multiplex PCR; TCRdb stores in-frame clones only, minus some. The sample lists approximately 82,000 clones; 70% to 90% were seen once. The source material was CD4+ or CD8+ T cells sorted from blood, sampled in a trial of the OX40 agonist ivuxolimab. This clonotype was sampled from an adult with an advanced solid tumor such as melanoma, head and neck, liver or kidney cancer. The V call is TRBV6-5, the J call TRBJ1-1; possible D gene TRBD1, 6 bases. Here the CDR3 reads CASSYSQAGDTEAFF. The CDR3 coding sequence is TGTGCCAGCAGTTACTCTCAGGCAGGGGACACTGAAGCTTTCTTT.